These 31 T cell receptor beta chains originate from one sample sequenced in a study of OX40 agonist ivuxolimab in advanced cancers. TCRdb keeps only in-frame clones here, not all; method: immunoSEQ multiplex PCR. The data show about 77,000 clones, roughly 90% seen once. This material consisted of CD4+ or CD8+ T cells sorted from blood, taken in a trial of the OX40 agonist ivuxolimab. Receptors were obtained from an adult with an advanced solid tumor such as melanoma, head and neck, liver or kidney cancer.

This clone was counted a single time. This rearrangement joins TRBV19 to TRBJ2-7; no clear D. The CDR3 consists of 16 residues. Germline CDR1 is LNHDA and CDR2 is SQIVND (reference sequence). V was trimmed by 3 bases and J by 4 bases, leaving 19 bases between them. The CDR3 loop reads CASSIRTDPYAYEQYF. The CDR3 DNA sequence: TGTGCCAGTAGTATTCGGACGGACCCCTACGCATACGAGCAGTACTTC.

By sample fraction, this clone is medium-sized. V usage is TRBV19 and J usage is TRBJ1-2; D not certain. Trimming stripped 5 bases from V and 8 bases from J, with 18 bases between. The CDR3 is 14 residues long. Germline CDR1 is LNHDA and CDR2 is SQIVND (reference sequence). This CDR3 is CASSGPWALLGYTF. The DNA for the CDR3 is TGTGCCAGTAGTGGGCCCTGGGCCCTACTGGGCTACACCTTC.

The J gene is TRBJ2-4, the V gene TRBV11-2, with 8 bases fitting TRBD1. Trimming removed 5 bases from V and 2 bases from J; junction bases left unmatched: 8. From germline, CDR1 is SGHAT and CDR2 FQNNGV. The CDR3 covers 16 residues. The chain's CDR3 is CASSPGTGVTKNIQYF. CDR3 nucleotide sequence: TGTGCCAGCAGCCCGGGGACAGGAGTAACCAAAAACATTCAGTACTTC.

The rearrangement joins TRBV19 to TRBJ2-3, with D possibly being TRBD1 or TRBD2 (7 bases each). The ends were cut back, 7 bases at V and 0 bases at J, with 14 bases in the middle. There are 15 residues in the CDR3. Looked up from germline, CDR1 is LNHDA and CDR2 is SQIVND (reference sequence). The CDR3 DNA reads TGTGCCAGTAACCAGGGGGGGCCTAGCACAGATACGCAGTATTTT. Translated: CASNQGGPSTDTQYF.

The chain links TRBV7-2 to TRBJ2-1, with TRBD2 matching over 13 bases. Losses at the gene ends were 1 base for V and 7 bases for J; bases not matched to a gene: 4. The CDR3 is 16 amino acids. From germline, CDR1 is SGHTA and CDR2 FQGNSA. The CDR3 DNA reads TGTGCCAGCAGCTTAGTTACTAGCGGGAGGGCAAATGAGCAGTTCTTC. Protein sequence: CASSLVTSGRANEQFF.

J is TRBJ1-2 and V is TRBV11-2, with 9 nucleotides matching TRBD1. The CDR3 extends over 15 amino acids. Looked up from germline, CDR1 is SGHAT and CDR2 is FQNNGV. The V segment lost 4 bases and the J segment 7 bases; nucleotides outside the gene matches: 10. CDR3 loop: CASSSLTGGEGGYTF. The CDR3 bases are TGTGCCAGCAGCTCCCTCACAGGGGGCGAGGGTGGCTACACCTTC.

The chain couples TRBV28 to TRBJ2-7, with a possible D match to TRBD2 (5 bases). Germline CDR1 and CDR2: MDHEN and SYDVKM. The CDR3 extends over 14 amino acids. V was cut by 3 bases and J by 3 bases, with 12 bases left in between. In DNA, the CDR3 is TGTGCCAGCAGTTTCCTAGGACGGGGCTACGAGCAGTACTTC. It is translated as CASSFLGRGYEQYF.

This clone has just one count. V is TRBV5-1 and J is TRBJ2-1; 7 nucleotides line up with TRBD1. The V gene end was trimmed by 2 bases and the J gene end by 5 bases; junction bases not matched to a gene: 10. The CDR3 totals 16 residues. Germline values: CDR1 SGHRS, CDR2 YFSETQ. Written as DNA, the CDR3 is TGCGCCAGCAGCTTAGCGGACAGGTCAAAGAACAATGAGCAGTTCTTC. Translating it yields CASSLADRSKNNEQFF. Together with reference TRBV5-1 and TRBJ2-1, the CDR3 gives the full variable domain: KAGVTQTPRYLIKTRGQQVTLSCSPISGHRSVSWYQQTPGQGLQFLFEYFSETQRNKGNFPGRFSGRQFSNSRSEMNVSTLELGDSALYLCASSLADRSKNNEQFFGPGTRLTVL.

The chain recombines TRBV15 with TRBJ1-6; D is uncertain. In germline, CDR1 is LNHNV, CDR2 YYDKDF (reference sequence). Trimming cost V 1 base and J 5 bases, with 9 bases left between them. The CDR3 is made up of 15 amino acids. The CDR3 reads CATSRAPLDNSPLHF. The CDR3, as DNA: TGTGCCACCAGCAGAGCGCCACTCGATAATTCACCCCTCCACTTT.

J is TRBJ2-3 and V is TRBV9; 8 nucleotides align to TRBD1. V was clipped by 1 base and J by 3 bases; unmatched bases: 7. The CDR3 has 16 residues. Germline CDR1 and CDR2: SGDLS and YYNGEE. CDR3 residues: CASSVSDRVETDTQYF. The CDR3 DNA reads as TGTGCCAGCAGCGTATCGGACAGGGTCGAGACAGATACGCAGTATTTT.

The chain carries TRBV6-1 and TRBJ2-3; D unclear. The V gene's germline CDR1 is MNHNS and CDR2 SASEGT. The CDR3 sequence is 15 residues long. V shed 7 bases and J shed 5 bases, with 19 bases lying between them. The CDR3 DNA reads as TGTGCCAGCATAAGAGACTGGGCTCTCATAGATACGCAGTATTTT. Amino acids: CASIRDWALIDTQYF.

The table lists this clone with a count of one. The chain is built from TRBV5-1 and TRBJ1-5; D is uncertain. V was cut by 0 bases and J by 9 bases, with 13 bases left in between. This CDR3 has 14 amino acids. Germline lookup yields CDR1 SGHRS and CDR2 YFSETQ. CDR3 loop: CASSLGSSRGPQHF. In nucleotides, the CDR3 is TGCGCCAGCAGCTTGGGTTCGTCCCGCGGGCCCCAGCATTTT.

The rearrangement joins TRBV5-6 to TRBJ2-5, with D tentatively TRBD1 or TRBD2 (6 bases each). Germline lookup yields CDR1 SGHDT and CDR2 YYEEEE. The CDR3 runs 13 residues. V lost 2 bases and J lost 6, with 11 bases in between. The CDR3 loop reads CASSFRGLKTQYF. In DNA form, the CDR3 reads TGTGCCAGCAGCTTCCGGGGGCTAAAGACCCAGTACTTC.

The V gene is TRBV27, the J gene TRBJ1-1, with D perhaps matching TRBD1 (5 bases). CDR1 is MNHEY and CDR2 is SMNVEV in the germline V gene (reference sequence). V gave up 2 bases and J gave up 6 bases, with 13 bases separating them. There are 14 residues in the CDR3. This CDR3 is CASSLQLGTPEAFF. CDR3 sequence (DNA): TGTGCCAGCAGTTTACAATTGGGGACCCCTGAAGCTTTCTTT.

The J gene is TRBJ1-2, the V gene TRBV27; a weak D match, TRBD1 (5 bases). The ends were cut back, 7 bases at V and 7 bases at J, with 19 bases in the middle. Germline CDR1 reads MNHEY; CDR2 reads SMNVEV (reference sequence). The CDR3 has 14 residues. CDR3 residues: CASTPTGESFGYTF. CDR3 sequence (DNA): TGTGCCAGCACCCCAACAGGAGAGTCTTTTGGCTACACCTTC.

This clone showed up just a few times. For the CDR3, the DNA is TGTGCCAGCAGCTTAGTGGGGGCAAATACGCAGTATTTT. It translates to CASSLVGANTQYF. The chain has TRBV7-2 and TRBJ2-3, with D tentatively TRBD1 (6 bases). CDR3 size: 13 residues. Trimming removed 1 base from V and 7 bases from J, with 9 bases in between. Per germline, CDR1 SGHTA and CDR2 FQGNSA.

The chain recombines TRBV10-2 with TRBJ1-5; 7 nucleotides line up with TRBD1. The germline gives CDR1 WSHSY, CDR2 SAAADI. CDR3 length: 16 amino acids. J lost 0 bases, V lost 6 bases, and 8 bases had no gene match. The CDR3 loop reads CASRPTGDYSNQPQHF. The CDR3 DNA sequence: TGCGCCAGCAGGCCCACAGGGGACTATAGCAATCAGCCCCAGCATTTT.

The chain employs TRBV6-5 and TRBJ1-1, with 7 positions matching TRBD1. After removal of 5 bases from V and 5 bases from J, the junction contained 8 bases not matched to a gene. CDR1 is MNHEY, CDR2 SVGAGI, per germline. The CDR3 sequence is 14 residues long. The CDR3 bases are TGTGCCAGCAGTCCTCTGACAGGGAAGACTGAAGCTTTCTTT. This gives the protein CASSPLTGKTEAFF.

The genes are TRBV7-2 and TRBJ1-5, with D unresolved. V lost 1 base to trimming and J lost 3 bases, with 4 bases between them. CDR1 is SGHTA, CDR2 FQGNSA, per germline. The CDR3 is 13 residues long. Here the CDR3 reads CASSLDPNQPQHF. In DNA form, the CDR3 reads TGTGCCAGCAGCTTAGATCCCAATCAGCCCCAGCATTTT.

This clone occurred once. This sequence joins TRBV6-5 and TRBJ1-2; no clear D gene. Per the germline V gene, CDR1 is MNHEY and CDR2 is SVGAGI. The V gene lost 10 bases and the J gene lost 2 bases, with 8 bases spanning the gap. The length of the CDR3 is 11 residues. The CDR3 region is CATQRNYGYTF. CDR3 bases: TGTGCCACCCAACGGAACTATGGCTACACCTTC.

The chain uses TRBV5-1 and TRBJ2-1, with TRBD2 matching 7 bases. Germline V gene data show CDR1 as SGHRS and CDR2 as YFSETQ. The V gene end was trimmed by 1 base and the J gene end by 8 bases; junction bases not matched to a gene: 9. The CDR3 is 15 amino acids. In DNA, the CDR3 is TGCGCCAGCAGCTTGTCTAGCGGACCCTGGGATGAGCAGTTCTTC. Amino acid sequence: CASSLSSGPWDEQFF.

The gene calls are TRBV29-1 and TRBJ1-1, with D maybe TRBD1 (6 bases). Germline V gene lookup returns CDR1 SQVTM and CDR2 ANQGSEA. With 6 bases removed from V and 3 bases from J, the gap between germline ends came to 20 bases. The CDR3 is 15 amino acids. As DNA, the CDR3 is TGCAGCGTCGTAAGGGGGGGCCTTACGGACACTGAAGCTTTCTTT. Its protein is CSVVRGGLTDTEAFF.

The V call is TRBV5-1, the J call TRBJ1-4; D is possibly TRBD1 (6 bases). V lost 5 bases and J 3 bases, leaving 8 bases between the germline ends. The CDR3 is made up of 13 amino acids. Germline lookup yields CDR1 SGHRS and CDR2 YFSETQ. The DNA for the CDR3 is TGCGCCAGCAGACAGGGACCTAATGAAAAACTGTTTTTT. Its protein is CASRQGPNEKLFF.

The chain joins TRBV12-5 to TRBJ2-3, with 14 nucleotides matching TRBD2. The CDR3 spans 18 residues. The germline CDR1 and CDR2 sequences are LGHNT and FRNRAP. Trimming at V came to 0 bases and at J to 1 base, leaving 3 bases not matched to a gene. The DNA of the CDR3 is TGTGCTAGTGGTTTGGTACTGGGACTAGCGGGGGGCACAGATACGCAGTATTTT. Translation gives CASGLVLGLAGGTDTQYF.

The chain links TRBV7-8 to TRBJ2-5; 7 bases agree with TRBD2. The CDR3 runs 13 residues. V was clipped by 10 bases and J by 0 bases; unmatched bases: 5. The germline V gene has CDR1 SGHVS and CDR2 FQNEAQ. The CDR3 DNA is TGTGCCACCTATCGGGGGGACCAAGAGACCCAGTACTTC. Its protein product is CATYRGDQETQYF.

The rearrangement uses TRBV19 and TRBJ1-2, with a weak D call TRBD1 (5 bases). Trimming removed 4 bases at V and 6 bases at J, with 15 bases between. The germline gives CDR1 LNHDA, CDR2 SQIVND (reference sequence). The CDR3 runs 14 residues. The CDR3 sequence: CASSKQEPRDGYTF. DNA for the CDR3: TGTGCCAGTAGTAAACAGGAGCCCAGGGATGGCTACACCTTC.

J is TRBJ2-1 and V is TRBV15; unclear D gene. With 0 bases removed from V and 8 bases from J, the gap between germline ends came to 8 bases. Germline CDR1 and CDR2: LNHNV and YYDKDF (reference sequence). The CDR3 covers 13 residues. CDR3 sequence reads: CATSRDLGYEQFF. The CDR3 DNA reads TGTGCCACCAGCAGAGATTTGGGGTATGAGCAGTTCTTC.

The rearrangement joins TRBV28 to TRBJ2-7; D not certain. V was clipped by 4 bases and J by 6 bases, with 13 bases between them. The CDR3 runs to 13 residues. Germline V gene data show CDR1 as MDHEN and CDR2 as SYDVKM. This chain's CDR3 is CASSSTWGSEQYF. CDR3 nucleotides: TGTGCCAGCAGTTCCACCTGGGGAAGCGAGCAGTACTTC.

V and J are TRBV4-2 and TRBJ1-2; D gene uncertain. The CDR3 extends over 14 amino acids. Germline V lookup: CDR1 LGHNA, CDR2 YNFKEQ. The V gene lost 4 bases and the J gene lost 4 bases, with 13 bases spanning the gap. CDR3 sequence reads: CASSRYSRGYGYTF. The DNA for the CDR3 is TGTGCCAGCAGCCGATACTCCCGGGGCTATGGCTACACCTTC.

Regarding this clone: One end of the junction varies from germline; a read error may be responsible. CDR3 protein: CASRLEGFGYTF. The DNA of the CDR3 is TGTGCCAGCAGATTGGAGGGATTTGGCTACACCTTC. The chain joins TRBV5-8 to TRBJ1-2; no firm D call. The CDR3 contains 12 residues. The germline gives CDR1 SGHTS, CDR2 YDEGEE.

This sequence joins TRBV5-5 and TRBJ1-1; TRBD1 matches at 8 bases. Germline V gene sequence: CDR1 SGHKS, CDR2 YYEKEE (reference sequence). The CDR3 is 13 residues long. The V gene end was trimmed by 0 bases and the J gene end by 11 bases; junction bases not matched to a gene: 6. CDR3 in amino acids: CASSLAWTGTAFF. CDR3 nucleotide sequence: TGTGCCAGCAGCTTGGCCTGGACAGGGACGGCTTTCTTT.